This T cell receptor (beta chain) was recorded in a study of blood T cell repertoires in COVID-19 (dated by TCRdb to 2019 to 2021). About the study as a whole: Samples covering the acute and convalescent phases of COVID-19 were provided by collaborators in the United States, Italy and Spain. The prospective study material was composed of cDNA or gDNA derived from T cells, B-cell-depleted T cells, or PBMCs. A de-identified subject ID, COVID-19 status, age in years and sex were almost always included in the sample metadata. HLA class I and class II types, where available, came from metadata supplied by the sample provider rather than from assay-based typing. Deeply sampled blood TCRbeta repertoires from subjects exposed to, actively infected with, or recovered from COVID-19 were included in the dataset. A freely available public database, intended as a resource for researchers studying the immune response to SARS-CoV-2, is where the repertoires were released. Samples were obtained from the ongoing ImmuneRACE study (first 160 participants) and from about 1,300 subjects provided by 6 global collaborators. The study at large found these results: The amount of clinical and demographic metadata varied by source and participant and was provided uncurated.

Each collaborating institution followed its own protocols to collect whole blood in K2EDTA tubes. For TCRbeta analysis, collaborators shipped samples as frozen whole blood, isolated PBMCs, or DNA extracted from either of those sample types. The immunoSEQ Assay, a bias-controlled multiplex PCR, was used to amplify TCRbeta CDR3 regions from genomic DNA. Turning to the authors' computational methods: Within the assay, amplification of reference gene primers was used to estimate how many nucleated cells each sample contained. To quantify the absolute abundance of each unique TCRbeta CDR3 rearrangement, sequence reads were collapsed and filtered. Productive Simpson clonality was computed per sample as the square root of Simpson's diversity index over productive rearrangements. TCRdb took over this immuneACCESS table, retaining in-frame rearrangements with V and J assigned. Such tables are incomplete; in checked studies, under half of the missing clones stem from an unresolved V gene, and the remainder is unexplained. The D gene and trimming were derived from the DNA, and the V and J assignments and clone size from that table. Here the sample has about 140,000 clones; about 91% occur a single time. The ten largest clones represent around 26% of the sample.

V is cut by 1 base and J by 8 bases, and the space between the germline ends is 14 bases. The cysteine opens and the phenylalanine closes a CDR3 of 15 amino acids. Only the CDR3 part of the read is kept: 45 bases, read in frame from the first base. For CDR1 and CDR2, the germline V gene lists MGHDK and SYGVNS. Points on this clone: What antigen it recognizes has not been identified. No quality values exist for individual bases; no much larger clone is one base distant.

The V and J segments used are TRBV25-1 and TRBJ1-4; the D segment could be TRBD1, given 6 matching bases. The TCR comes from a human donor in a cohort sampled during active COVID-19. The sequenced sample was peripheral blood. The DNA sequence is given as TGTGCCAGCAGTGAATCACGGGGGGCAGGAGAAAAACTGTTTTTT. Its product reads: CASSESRGAGEKLFF.